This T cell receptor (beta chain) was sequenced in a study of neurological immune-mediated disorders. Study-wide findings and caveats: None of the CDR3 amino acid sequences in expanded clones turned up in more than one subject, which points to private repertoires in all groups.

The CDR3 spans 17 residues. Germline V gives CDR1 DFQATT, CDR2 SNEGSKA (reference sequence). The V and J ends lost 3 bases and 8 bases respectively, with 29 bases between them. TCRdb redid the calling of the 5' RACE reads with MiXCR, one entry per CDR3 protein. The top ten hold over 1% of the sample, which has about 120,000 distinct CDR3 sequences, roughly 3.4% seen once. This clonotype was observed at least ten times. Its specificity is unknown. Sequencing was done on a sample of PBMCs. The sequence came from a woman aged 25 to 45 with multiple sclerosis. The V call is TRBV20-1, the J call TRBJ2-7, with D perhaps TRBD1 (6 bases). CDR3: CSASSKVSPASGDKQYF. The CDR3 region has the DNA TGCAGTGCTAGTTCAAAGGTTTCGCCCGCCTCAGGGGATAAGCAGTACTTC.